The next 22 T cell receptor beta chains were all read from a single sample in a study of blood T cell repertoires in COVID-19. Only in-frame clones appear in the TCRdb table, and some are missing; sequencing was by immunoSEQ multiplex PCR. The sample lists hundreds of thousands of clones; approximately 90% were seen once. Sequencing input: PBMCs or T cells enriched from blood (not recorded which). The receptors shown here come from a man aged 25 to 40 who had recovered from COVID-19.

The chain uses TRBV9 and TRBJ1-2; no definite D call. V shed 0 bases and J shed 8 bases, with 14 bases lying between them. The CDR3 sequence is 14 residues long. Germline V gene data show CDR1 as SGDLS and CDR2 as YYNGEE. CDR3 coding DNA: TGTGCCAGCAGCGTAGCGGGGTCTCATGAGGGCTACACCTTC. This translates into CASSVAGSHEGYTF.

The chain recombines TRBV4-3 with TRBJ2-7, with D unclear. Germline V CDR1 and CDR2: LGHNA, YSLEER. CDR3 length equals 21 residues. V was shortened by 1 base and J by 3 bases, with 31 bases between the two germline ends. CDR3 residues: CASSQVQVMSLRNWRNYEQYF. DNA for the CDR3: TGCGCCAGCAGCCAAGTTCAGGTAATGTCGCTGCGTAACTGGCGTAACTACGAGCAGTACTTC.

The V and J genes are TRBV5-4 and TRBJ1-1; a possible D gene is TRBD1 (5 bases). V dropped 5 bases and J dropped 1 base, with 18 bases sitting between them. The V gene's germline CDR1 is SGHNT and CDR2 YYREEE (reference sequence). CDR3 length equals 16 residues. The CDR3 DNA is TGTGCCAGCAGGAGGGACTCCCAACCTGCGAACACTGAAGCTTTCTTT. Translating it yields CASRRDSQPANTEAFF.

The J gene is TRBJ2-1, the V gene TRBV27; TRBD1 agrees at 7 bases. CDR1 is MNHEY, CDR2 SMNVEV, per germline (reference sequence). The CDR3 extends over 14 amino acids. The trim removed 8 bases at V and 4 bases at J, leaving 8 bases unmatched. The CDR3 nucleotides are TGTGCCAGCGGACTTAACAGGGGATACAATGAGCAGTTCTTC. It is translated as CASGLNRGYNEQFF.

This chain joins TRBV14 and TRBJ2-2, with a weak D call TRBD1 (5 bases). This CDR3 has 16 amino acids. The ends were cut back, 0 bases at V and 4 bases at J, with 12 bases in the middle. The germline V gene has CDR1 SGHDN and CDR2 FVKESK. CDR3 sequence reads: CASSQDLGQLTGELFF. The CDR3 coding sequence is TGTGCCAGCAGCCAAGATCTGGGGCAGCTCACCGGGGAGCTGTTTTTT.

This clone was found once. At one end the junction does not follow the germline gene, possibly because of a read error. The chain has TRBV27 and TRBJ2-5, with TRBD2 matching over 8 bases. This CDR3 spans 15 amino acids. CDR1 is MNHEY, CDR2 SMNVEV, per germline (reference sequence). DNA for the CDR3: TGTGCCAGCAGTTTACGGGGGGGGAGCCAAAAGACCCAGTACTTC. This translates into CASSLRGGSQKTQYF.

This rearrangement joins TRBV19 to TRBJ1-1; 7 bases are a match to TRBD1. The CDR3 covers 14 residues. The germline gives CDR1 LNHDA, CDR2 SQIVND (reference sequence). V trimming: 4 bases; J trimming: 4 bases; junction bases outside the gene matches: 6. CDR3 sequence (DNA): TGTGCCAGTAGTAGAACAGGGGAAGGCACTGAAGCTTTCTTT. It translates to CASSRTGEGTEAFF.

V and J are TRBV6-5 and TRBJ2-7, with 9 bases identical to TRBD2. Germline CDR1 and CDR2: MNHEY and SVGAGI. The V segment lost 0 bases and the J segment 2 bases; nucleotides outside the gene matches: 5. CDR3 size: 16 residues. CDR3: CASSYSGRGGPYEQYF. The CDR3 DNA is TGTGCCAGCAGTTACTCGGGGCGGGGGGGACCCTACGAGCAGTACTTC.

The chain combines TRBV2 with TRBJ2-7; possible D gene TRBD1, 5 bases. The CDR3 runs 12 residues. V lost 3 bases to trimming and J lost 4 bases, with 7 bases between them. Germline CDR1 reads SNHLY; CDR2 reads FYNNEI. The CDR3 region has the DNA TGTGCCAGCAGTGACAGGGCTTACGAGCAGTACTTC. Protein: CASSDRAYEQYF. Full variable domain (outside the CDR3, taken from reference TRBV2 and TRBJ2-7): EPEVTQTPSHQVTQMGQEVILRCVPISNHLYFYWYRQILGQKVEFLVSFYNNEISEKSEIFDDQFSVERPDGSNFTLKIRSTKLEDSAMYFCASSDRAYEQYFGPGTRLTVT.

This sequence joins TRBV4-3 and TRBJ2-1; D is possibly TRBD2 (5 bases). Germline assignment: CDR1 LGHNA and CDR2 YSLEER. V was trimmed by 4 bases and J by 0 bases, leaving 13 bases between them. This CDR3 has 16 amino acids. CDR3 amino acids: CASSLLLGSSYNEQFF. In nucleotides, the CDR3 is TGCGCCAGCAGCCTGCTTCTAGGGAGCTCCTACAATGAGCAGTTCTTC.

CDR3 in amino acids: CASSSGTDYGYTF. In DNA form, the CDR3 reads TGTGCCAGCAGTTCAGGGACAGACTATGGCTACACCTTC. The V call is TRBV27, the J call TRBJ1-2, with TRBD1 matching 7 bases. V lost 4 bases to trimming and J lost 3 bases; unmatched junction nucleotides: 2. The CDR3 has 13 residues. Germline V lookup: CDR1 MNHEY, CDR2 SMNVEV (reference sequence).

The chain has TRBV4-1 and TRBJ1-2, with 8 bases lining up with TRBD1. Unmatched junction bases numbered 3, after V lost 2 bases and J lost 1 base. The CDR3 is made up of 15 amino acids. CDR1 and CDR2 from the germline V gene are MGHRA and YSYEKL. The DNA of the CDR3 is TGCGCCAGCAGCCAAACGACAGGGGATAACTATGGCTACACCTTC. It encodes CASSQTTGDNYGYTF.

This rearrangement joins TRBV9 to TRBJ2-1; D perhaps matches TRBD2 (7 bases). Germline V gene lookup returns CDR1 SGDLS and CDR2 YYNGEE. The CDR3 extends over 17 amino acids. Trimming took off 3 bases at V and 6 bases at J, with 22 bases between the two ends. For the CDR3, the DNA is TGTGCCAGCAGCGCAAATGGATGGGGGGGCCTCCTCAATGAGCAGTTCTTC. This encodes CASSANGWGGLLNEQFF.

V usage is TRBV9 and J usage is TRBJ2-5; 7 positions match TRBD2. The CDR3 spans 15 residues. Germline trimming cut 0 bases from V and 1 base from J; bases unmatched to any gene: 3. Germline CDR1 is SGDLS and CDR2 is YYNGEE. CDR3 in DNA: TGTGCCAGCAGCGTAGAGCCGGGGGGCCAAGAGACCCAGTACTTC. This sequence encodes CASSVEPGGQETQYF.

The chain joins TRBV6-2 or TRBV6-3 to TRBJ1-6; D gene unclear. V gave up 5 bases and J gave up 11 bases, with 16 bases separating them. CDR1 is MNHEY, CDR2 SVGEGT, per germline. The CDR3 consists of 14 residues. The CDR3 loop is CASSIMTAITPLHF. The DNA for the CDR3 is TGTGCCAGCAGTATCATGACTGCGATCACACCCCTCCACTTT.

The chain has TRBV6-2 or TRBV6-3 and TRBJ2-2, with 9 bases aligning to TRBD2. The V gene end was trimmed by 2 bases and the J gene end by 7 bases; junction bases not matched to a gene: 8. The CDR3 is 16 amino acids. CDR1 and CDR2 (germline): MNHEY, SVGEGT. CDR3 coding DNA: TGTGCCAGCAGTTACGGGCCTAGCGGGGTGAGCGGGGAGCTGTTTTTT. Residues: CASSYGPSGVSGELFF.

The V call is TRBV28, the J call TRBJ1-1, with D maybe TRBD1 (5 bases). Per the germline V gene, CDR1 is MDHEN and CDR2 is SYDVKM. The CDR3 length is 14 residues. The ends were cut back, 8 bases at V and 6 bases at J, with 19 bases in the middle. The DNA for the CDR3 is TGTGCCAGCCATTCGGGGGTTCGTCTCGCTGAAGCTTTCTTT. It is translated as CASHSGVRLAEAFF.

The J gene is TRBJ1-1, the V gene TRBV19; 7 nucleotides align to TRBD1. The CDR3 has 15 amino acids. Germline V gene data show CDR1 as LNHDA and CDR2 as SQIVND (reference sequence). The V gene end was trimmed by 4 bases and the J gene end by 0 bases; junction bases not matched to a gene: 5. The CDR3, as DNA: TGTGCCAGTAGTACGGGGGACAGAATGAACACTGAAGCTTTCTTT. This sequence encodes CASSTGDRMNTEAFF.

This chain joins TRBV25-1 and TRBJ2-4; possible D gene TRBD1, 6 bases. Germline values: CDR1 MGHDK, CDR2 SYGVNS. This CDR3 has 14 residues. The germline V and J ends were trimmed by 1 base and 7 bases, with 11 bases remaining between them. CDR3 protein: CASSELGTPNIQYF. In DNA form, the CDR3 reads TGTGCCAGCAGTGAATTAGGGACACCCAACATTCAGTACTTC.

The rearrangement joins TRBV30 to TRBJ1-5; D ambiguous. The V gene's germline CDR1 is GTSNPN and CDR2 SVGIG (reference sequence). The CDR3 is 15 residues long. V dropped 0 bases and J dropped 7 bases, with 16 bases sitting between them. The CDR3 region has the DNA TGTGCCTGGAGTGTAGCGGGGTTAACCGAACAGCCCCAGCATTTT. It codes for CAWSVAGLTEQPQHF. The full variable domain, its missing parts supplied by reference TRBV30 and TRBJ1-5, is SQTIHQWPATLVQPVGSPLSLECTVEGTSNPNLYWYRQAAGRGLQLLFYSVGIGQISSEVPQNLSASRPQDRQFILSSKKLLLSDSGFYLCAWSVAGLTEQPQHFGDGTRLSIL.

The chain combines TRBV2 with TRBJ1-5; 10 nucleotides line up with TRBD1. The CDR3 length is 15 residues. From germline, CDR1 is SNHLY and CDR2 FYNNEI. The V segment lost 4 bases and the J segment 4 bases; nucleotides outside the gene matches: 4. DNA for the CDR3: TGTGCCAGCAGTGTGGACAGGGGGGGAAATCAGCCCCAGCATTTT. It codes for CASSVDRGGNQPQHF.

This sequence joins TRBV10-1 and TRBJ1-1; no firm D call. The CDR3 contains 13 residues. In germline, CDR1 is WNHNN, CDR2 SYGVQD (reference sequence). V lost 8 bases and J lost 0, with 10 bases in between. The CDR3 DNA sequence: TGCGCCAGCCAGGTCTCGGTGAACACTGAAGCTTTCTTT. It encodes CASQVSVNTEAFF.